A single sample is the source of the 5 T cell receptor beta chains below, sequenced in a study of cytomegalovirus exposure and HLA in healthy donors. With 60 Vbeta and 13 Jbeta primers, the PCR was carried out. TCRdb's copy holds only in-frame clones and misses some; the assay was immunoSEQ multiplex PCR. The sample lists 150,000 to 200,000 clones, over 70% occurring once. The source material was PBMCs. All receptors come from a woman aged 45-65 years in good health and CMV-seropositive.

This chain joins TRBV7-2 and TRBJ1-4; 7 bases match TRBD1. This CDR3 spans 16 amino acids. Per germline, CDR1 SGHTA and CDR2 FQGNSA. With 2 bases clipped from V and 8 bases from J, the junction kept 11 bases outside the gene matches. Written as DNA, the CDR3 is TGTGCCAGCAGCTTATCAACACAGGGGAGTGAGGAAAAACTGTTTTTT. This codes for CASSLSTQGSEEKLFF.

The chain links TRBV5-1 to TRBJ1-1; 12 bases align to TRBD1. Per germline, CDR1 SGHRS and CDR2 YFSETQ. V lost 4 bases and J lost 4; bases outside the gene matches: 11. This CDR3 has 17 residues. The CDR3 loop is CASSDPGTGGLGTEAFF. The DNA for the CDR3 is TGCGCCAGCAGCGACCCCGGGACAGGGGGCTTAGGCACTGAAGCTTTCTTT.

This chain uses TRBV19 with TRBJ1-5; TRBD1 matches at 8 bases. The ends lost 9 bases at V and 5 bases at J; junction bases unmatched: 3. CDR3 length: 12 residues. Germline V gene data show CDR1 as LNHDA and CDR2 as SQIVND (reference sequence). This chain's CDR3 is CASQGADQPQHF. The CDR3, as DNA: TGTGCCAGCCAGGGGGCCGATCAGCCCCAGCATTTT.

Written as DNA, the CDR3 is TGTGCCAGCAGACCCTCGTGGGGCTTGGGGAACTCTGGAAACACCATATATTTT. It translates to CASRPSWGLGNSGNTIYF. V and J are TRBV28 and TRBJ1-3; perhaps TRBD1 as D (5 bases). The CDR3 contains 18 residues. The ends were cut back, 6 bases at V and 0 bases at J, with 21 bases in the middle. From germline, CDR1 is MDHEN and CDR2 SYDVKM. Together with reference TRBV28 and TRBJ1-3, the CDR3 gives the full variable domain: DVKVTQSSRYLVKRTGEKVFLECVQDMDHENMFWYRQDPGLGLRLIYFSYDVKMKEKGDIPEGYSVSREKKERFSLILESASTNQTSMYLCASRPSWGLGNSGNTIYFGEGSWLTVV.

This chain joins TRBV28 and TRBJ1-5; D unresolved. Germline CDR1 MDHEN, CDR2 SYDVKM. This CDR3 region has 18 residues. V was clipped by 5 bases and J by 0 bases, with 20 bases between them. This CDR3 reads CASSPLEPLFDSNQPQHF. DNA of the CDR3: TGTGCCAGCAGTCCACTCGAGCCTCTTTTTGATAGCAATCAGCCCCAGCATTTT.